The 2 T cell receptor beta chains below come from one sample, sequenced in a study of immune reconstitution after stem cell transplant in scleroderma. A single record per CDR3 protein comes from TCRdb applying MiXCR to the RT-PCR reads. The sample records 1,500 to 2,000 distinct CDR3 sequences, 16% being singletons. This specimen was acquired before or after autologous hematopoietic stem cell transplantation (not recorded which). The receptors derive from a female donor with systemic sclerosis.

In its sample, this clonotype was seen a few times. This chain links TRBV2 with TRBJ2-7, with 7 positions matching TRBD2. CDR1 and CDR2 (germline): SNHLY, FYNNEI. V lost 11 bases and J lost 3; bases outside the gene matches: 10. The length of the CDR3 is 13 residues. This CDR3 is CALRGLPNYEQYF. The CDR3, as DNA: TGTGCCCTTAGGGGACTACCCAACTACGAGCAGTACTTC.

In its sample, this clonotype ranks as large. The rearrangement links TRBV28 to TRBJ2-2, with 9 bases aligning to TRBD1. The CDR3 runs 17 residues. From germline, CDR1 is MDHEN and CDR2 SYDVKM. V gave up 6 bases and J gave up 0 bases; unmatched junction bases: 8. The CDR3 sequence: CASSLLGTGPNTGELFF. In DNA, the CDR3 is TGTGCCAGCAGCCTCTTGGGGACAGGGCCGAACACCGGGGAGCTGTTTTTT.